This TCR beta chain was identified in a study of blood T cells in healthy people across ages. A sample-barcoded 5' primer and a J-beta primer mix were used in a second PCR of roughly 6 to 12 cycles. Via MiXCR, TCRdb re-called the 5' RACE reads, giving one row per CDR3 protein. Of roughly 1.6 million distinct CDR3 sequences listed, almost 35% are singletons. The germline V gene has CDR1 DFQATT and CDR2 SNEGSKA (reference sequence). Trimming pared 6 bases from V and 5 bases from J, leaving 13 bases between. CDR3 size: 12 residues. This clonotype was obtained from a woman aged 30 to 39 in good health. The sequencing input was blood. This chain joins TRBV20-1 and TRBJ1-2, with D unresolved. This chain's CDR3 is CSAAREGYGYTF. For the CDR3, the DNA is TGCAGTGCCGCCCGGGAGGGTTATGGCTACACCTTC.